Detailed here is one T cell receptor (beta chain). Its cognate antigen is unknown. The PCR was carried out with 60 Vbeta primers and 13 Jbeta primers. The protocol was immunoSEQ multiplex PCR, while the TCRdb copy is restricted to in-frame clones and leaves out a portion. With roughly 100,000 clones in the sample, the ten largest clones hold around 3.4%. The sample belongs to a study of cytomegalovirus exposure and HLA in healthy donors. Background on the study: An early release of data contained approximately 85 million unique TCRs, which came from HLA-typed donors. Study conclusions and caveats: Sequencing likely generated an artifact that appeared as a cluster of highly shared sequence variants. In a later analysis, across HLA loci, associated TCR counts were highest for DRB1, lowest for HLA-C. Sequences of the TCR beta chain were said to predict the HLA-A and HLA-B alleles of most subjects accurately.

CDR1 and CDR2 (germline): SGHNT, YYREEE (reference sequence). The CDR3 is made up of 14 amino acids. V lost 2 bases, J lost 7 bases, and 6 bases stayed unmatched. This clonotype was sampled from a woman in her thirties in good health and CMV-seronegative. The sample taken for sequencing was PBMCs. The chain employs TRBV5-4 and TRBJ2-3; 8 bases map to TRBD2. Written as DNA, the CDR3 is TGTGCCAGCAGCTTCCGAGCGGGGGCCAATACGCAGTATTTT. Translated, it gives CASSFRAGANTQYF.